This passage covers 25 T cell receptor beta chains from one sample sequenced in a study of cytomegalovirus exposure and HLA in healthy donors (dated by TCRdb to 2015 to 2018). The library relied on the immunoSEQ multiplex PCR assay. TCRdb carries this immuneACCESS record with in-frame sequences only. Its versions omit some clonotypes, under half of them owing to an unresolved V gene in the studies checked, with the rest unexplained. The sample table holds 100,000 to 150,000 clones, of which 95% to 97% were seen once. Approximately 1.5% of the sample is in the top ten clones. Material for sequencing was PBMCs. The receptor set was obtained from a man aged 18 to 29 in good health and CMV-seronegative.

The chain combines TRBV5-6 with TRBJ2-7; 8 bases are a match to TRBD1. J lost 2 bases, V lost 4 bases, and 5 bases had no gene match. CDR1 and CDR2 (germline): SGHDT, YYEEEE. This CDR3 is 14 amino acids long. The DNA of the CDR3 is TGTGCCAGCAGCCTAGGGACAGGAACCTACGAGCAGTACTTC. Translating it yields CASSLGTGTYEQYF.

The V gene is TRBV7-2, the J gene TRBJ1-5, with a weak D call TRBD1 (6 bases). The length of the CDR3 is 17 residues. Germline V CDR1 and CDR2: SGHTA, FQGNSA. Trimming removed 4 bases at V and 0 bases at J, with 16 bases between. The CDR3 DNA follows: TGTGCCAGCAGCTCGAGGGGACACGTCTATAGCAATCAGCCCCAGCATTTT. It is translated as CASSSRGHVYSNQPQHF.

The gene calls are TRBV30 and TRBJ2-1, with 12 bases aligning to TRBD2. After removal of 0 bases from V and 7 bases from J, the junction contained 7 bases not matched to a gene. CDR1 and CDR2 (germline): GTSNPN, SVGIG (reference sequence). The CDR3 is 16 residues long. DNA for the CDR3: TGTGCCTGGAGTGTACGGGGACTAGCGGGTGGGAATGAGCAGTTCTTC. Translated: CAWSVRGLAGGNEQFF.

The V and J genes are TRBV27 and TRBJ1-1, with TRBD1 matching 9 bases. The ends lost 6 bases at V and 0 bases at J; junction bases unmatched: 2. Germline assignment: CDR1 MNHEY and CDR2 SMNVEV (reference sequence). The CDR3 covers 14 residues. CDR3 sequence (DNA): TGTGCCAGCAGGGGACAGGGTGTGAACACTGAAGCTTTCTTT. This codes for CASRGQGVNTEAFF.

The V call is TRBV15, the J call TRBJ2-7; 11 nucleotides align to TRBD1. CDR3 length: 13 residues. Germline CDR1 LNHNV, CDR2 YYDKDF (reference sequence). The trim removed 7 bases at V and 4 bases at J, leaving 3 bases unmatched. The CDR3 reads CATKDRGHYEQYF. DNA for the CDR3: TGTGCCACCAAGGACAGGGGGCATTACGAGCAGTACTTC.

J is TRBJ2-1 and V is TRBV28; 7 bases line up with TRBD2. V gave up 7 bases and J gave up 7 bases; unmatched junction bases: 13. From germline, CDR1 is MDHEN and CDR2 SYDVKM. The CDR3 loop spans 15 amino acids. The CDR3 DNA reads TGTGCCAGCACCTTGGGGGGGGGAAGTTATAATGAGCAGTTCTTC. Residues: CASTLGGGSYNEQFF.

The rearrangement links TRBV9 to TRBJ1-5; D uncertain. The CDR3 is 20 residues long. The germline V gene has CDR1 SGDLS and CDR2 YYNGEE. V shed 7 bases and J shed 4 bases, with 33 bases lying between them. The CDR3 nucleotides read TGTGCCAGCCTGCTGGGCAGCCCACTCAATCGCGGGGTTCTGAATCAGCCCCAGCATTTT. Protein: CASLLGSPLNRGVLNQPQHF.

The chain couples TRBV30 to TRBJ1-2; D is unresolved. V dropped 2 bases and J dropped 4 bases, with 11 bases sitting between them. The CDR3 consists of 13 residues. Per germline, CDR1 GTSNPN and CDR2 SVGIG (reference sequence). The CDR3 loop reads CAWSFVASYGYTF. The CDR3 nucleotides are TGTGCCTGGAGTTTTGTGGCCTCCTATGGCTACACCTTC. The full variable domain, its missing parts supplied by reference TRBV30 and TRBJ1-2, is SQTIHQWPATLVQPVGSPLSLECTVEGTSNPNLYWYRQAAGRGLQLLFYSVGIGQISSEVPQNLSASRPQDRQFILSSKKLLLSDSGFYLCAWSFVASYGYTFGSGTRLTVV.

The genes are TRBV4-1 and TRBJ2-5; perhaps TRBD2 as D (6 bases). Trimming shortened V by 6 bases and J by 2 bases, and 10 bases separated the two germline ends. CDR3 length: 13 residues. The germline V gene encodes CDR1 MGHRA and CDR2 YSYEKL. Written as DNA, the CDR3 is TGCGCCAGCAGTCGGACTATACAAGAGACCCAGTACTTC. Translating it yields CASSRTIQETQYF.

The chain has TRBV25-1 and TRBJ1-2, with D tentatively TRBD1 (5 bases). V lost 2 bases and J 7 bases, leaving 17 bases between the germline ends. This CDR3 has 15 residues. From germline, CDR1 is MGHDK and CDR2 SYGVNS. The CDR3 region is CASSEPSQGLVGYTF. The CDR3 nucleotides read TGTGCCAGCAGTGAACCCTCCCAGGGCTTAGTTGGCTACACCTTC.

A single count supports this clone. This chain connects TRBV4-3 to TRBJ2-1, with D hard to call. V lost 0 bases, J lost 9 bases, and 15 bases lay in between. This CDR3 has 15 residues. The germline V gene has CDR1 LGHNA and CDR2 YSLEER. CDR3 in DNA: TGCGCCAGCAGCCAAGATCTCGACACCTACCGTGAGCAGTTCTTC. Its translation is CASSQDLDTYREQFF.

This clone came up once. The CDR3 region is CAWSRDRAYNEQFF. The CDR3 DNA follows: TGTGCCTGGAGTCGGGACAGGGCCTACAATGAGCAGTTCTTC. The gene calls are TRBV30 and TRBJ2-1; 9 bases agree with TRBD1. From germline, CDR1 is GTSNPN and CDR2 SVGIG (reference sequence). The V gene end was trimmed by 2 bases and the J gene end by 2 bases; junction bases not matched to a gene: 1. The length of the CDR3 is 14 residues.

V usage is TRBV5-1 and J usage is TRBJ1-4; 10 bases are a match to TRBD1. The CDR3 is 15 residues long. Germline assignment: CDR1 SGHRS and CDR2 YFSETQ. V lost 0 bases to trimming and J lost 6 bases; unmatched junction nucleotides: 2. CDR3 DNA sequence: TGCGCCAGCAGCTTGGTGACAGGGGGCGATGAAAAACTGTTTTTT. Its protein is CASSLVTGGDEKLFF.

The chain joins TRBV7-2 to TRBJ2-1; the D gene is possibly TRBD2 (6 bases). The V gene lost 2 bases and the J gene lost 5 bases, with 16 bases spanning the gap. This CDR3 is built from 16 residues. CDR1 SGHTA and CDR2 FQGNSA come from the germline V gene. The CDR3 DNA reads TGTGCCAGCAGCTTACCCGGGAGACGACGGAACAATGAGCAGTTCTTC. This sequence encodes CASSLPGRRRNNEQFF.

The chain carries TRBV13 and TRBJ2-1, with 8 bases matching TRBD1. The germline gives CDR1 PRHDT, CDR2 FYEKMQ (reference sequence). V gave up 8 bases and J gave up 7 bases; unmatched junction bases: 10. This CDR3 spans 14 amino acids. This CDR3 is CASRGQGKENEQFF. Written as DNA, the CDR3 is TGTGCCAGCCGAGGACAGGGAAAGGAGAATGAGCAGTTCTTC.

V usage is TRBV4-3 and J usage is TRBJ2-4, with 8 bases matching TRBD2. V shed 3 bases, J shed 9 bases, and the junction held 10 bases outside the gene matches. CDR3 length: 15 residues. Germline V CDR1 and CDR2: LGHNA, YSLEER. The CDR3 DNA reads TGCGCCAGCAGCCAGGGGTCGGGAGGGACTAGCATTCAGTACTTC. Translated, it gives CASSQGSGGTSIQYF.

The rearrangement links TRBV27 to TRBJ2-7, with D perhaps matching TRBD2 (6 bases). Trimming pared 5 bases from V and 0 bases from J, leaving 11 bases between. CDR3 length: 14 residues. Germline CDR1 reads MNHEY; CDR2 reads SMNVEV (reference sequence). The CDR3 here is CASSGSGSSYEQYF. The CDR3 DNA is TGTGCCAGCAGTGGTAGCGGAAGCTCCTACGAGCAGTACTTC.

The chain is built from TRBV19 and TRBJ2-7; D is unresolved. V dropped 3 bases and J dropped 3 bases, with 12 bases sitting between them. The germline V gene encodes CDR1 LNHDA and CDR2 SQIVND (reference sequence). The CDR3 is 14 amino acids. The CDR3 DNA reads TGTGCCAGTAGTATCGGAACAGCTATCTACGAGCAGTACTTC. It is translated as CASSIGTAIYEQYF.

The chain carries TRBV15 and TRBJ2-5, with D maybe TRBD2 (5 bases). The CDR3 spans 16 residues. Germline CDR1 LNHNV, CDR2 YYDKDF (reference sequence). V lost 0 bases to trimming and J lost 3 bases, with 14 bases between them. This chain's CDR3 is CATSRDRNTRKETQYF. The CDR3 bases are TGTGCCACCAGCAGAGACCGTAATACTAGGAAAGAGACCCAGTACTTC.

This clone was detected a few times. V gene TRBV2 combines with J gene TRBJ1-2; possibly TRBD1 for D (5 bases). The CDR3 consists of 12 residues. Germline V lookup: CDR1 SNHLY, CDR2 FYNNEI. V was cut by 9 bases and J by 3 bases, with 11 bases left in between. This CDR3 reads CARTGVYYGYTF. CDR3 nucleotide sequence: TGTGCCAGAACGGGGGTTTACTATGGCTACACCTTC.

V and J are TRBV9 and TRBJ2-7; 7 bases match TRBD1. After removal of 3 bases from V and 6 bases from J, the junction contained 6 bases not matched to a gene. The CDR3 sequence is 13 residues long. The V gene's germline CDR1 is SGDLS and CDR2 YYNGEE. CDR3 DNA sequence: TGTGCCAGCAGCGCTGGGGCAGGGGGCGAGCAGTACTTC. It is translated as CASSAGAGGEQYF.

The V gene is TRBV15, the J gene TRBJ2-7; 9 bases agree with TRBD2. The CDR3 spans 13 residues. Unmatched junction bases numbered 1, after V lost 4 bases and J lost 3 bases. Germline assignment: CDR1 LNHNV and CDR2 YYDKDF (reference sequence). The CDR3 spells CATSTTSGYEQYF. The DNA for the CDR3 is TGTGCCACCAGCACGACTAGCGGCTACGAGCAGTACTTC.

The rearrangement links TRBV6-6 to TRBJ1-1; 7 bases are shared with TRBD1. The V gene's germline CDR1 is MNHNY and CDR2 SVGAGI (reference sequence). This CDR3 is 12 amino acids long. V trimming: 6 bases; J trimming: 5 bases; junction bases outside the gene matches: 3. The CDR3 protein is CASRLQGTEAFF. As DNA, the CDR3 is TGTGCCAGCAGGCTACAGGGGACTGAAGCTTTCTTT.

In this sample, this clone turned up once. The chain recombines TRBV4-2 with TRBJ2-7, with TRBD1 as a possible D gene (5 bases). The V gene lost 0 bases and the J gene lost 0 bases, with 12 bases spanning the gap. CDR3 length: 16 residues. Germline CDR1 is LGHNA and CDR2 is YNFKEQ. The CDR3 spells CASSQEQGAYSYEQYF. Here the CDR3 DNA reads TGTGCCAGCAGCCAAGAACAAGGGGCGTACTCCTACGAGCAGTACTTC.

This chain connects TRBV28 to TRBJ1-1; no reliable D call. Trimming removed 3 bases from V and 7 bases from J, with 12 bases in between. Germline CDR1 MDHEN, CDR2 SYDVKM. This CDR3 contains 13 residues. CDR3 loop: CASSFLVVDEAFF. As DNA, the CDR3 is TGTGCCAGCAGTTTTCTAGTCGTAGATGAAGCTTTCTTT.